This is a list of T cell receptor beta chains from one sample in a study of shared clonotypes between healthy human individuals. Method: immunoSEQ multiplex PCR; TCRdb's copy keeps in-frame clones and lacks some. Found here are a few million clones, over 85% of them singletons; the top ten hold about 0.39%. The sequencing input was naive CD4+ T cells from PBMCs. These receptor sequences come from a man younger than 35 in good health. Some clones in this sample may be carry-over from other donors' samples. Both conserved end residues are part of each CDR3. Fields, in order: clone size, J gene, D gene, V gene, CDR3 protein, CDR3 DNA. The D gene is left open where the match is weak. Only part of the rows carry a size: once, few, many, or a class if the clone is expanded.

.,TRBJ1-4,TRBD1,TRBV5-4,CASRRDRANEKLFF,TGTGCCAGCAGACGGGACAGAGCTAATGAAAAACTGTTTTTT
.,TRBJ1-3,.,TRBV5-1,CASSDDPGSGNTIYF,TGCGCCAGCAGCGACGACCCCGGCTCTGGAAACACCATATATTTT
.,TRBJ2-7,.,TRBV5-1,CASSPSPKGAYEQYF,TGCGCCAGCAGCCCTTCCCCTAAGGGGGCCTACGAGCAGTACTTC
.,TRBJ1-1,.,TRBV7-9,CASSSDALLNTEAFF,TGTGCCAGCAGCTCCGATGCGTTATTGAACACTGAAGCTTTCTTT
.,TRBJ1-1,.,TRBV28,CASSSRRTVEAFF,TGTGCCAGCAGTTCTCGTAGAACGGTTGAAGCTTTCTTT
.,TRBJ2-1,TRBD2,TRBV4-1,CASSPILADPRNEQFF,TGCGCCAGCAGCCCCATCCTAGCGGACCCGAGGAATGAGCAGTTCTTC
.,TRBJ2-2,TRBD2,TRBV7-8,CASSLYEGLGSTGELFF,TGTGCCAGCAGCTTGTATGAGGGACTAGGATCCACCGGGGAGCTGTTTTTT
.,TRBJ1-4,.,TRBV15,CATSRRTQEKLFF,TGTGCCACCAGCAGGAGGACACAGGAAAAACTGTTTTTT
.,TRBJ2-7,.,TRBV28,CASSLPSAGTMYEQYF,TGTGCCAGCAGTCTCCCGAGCGCAGGGACAATGTACGAGCAGTACTTC
.,TRBJ2-1,.,TRBV10-1,CASSDREPGSYNEQFF,TGCGCCAGCAGTGACAGGGAGCCTGGCTCCTACAATGAGCAGTTCTTC
.,TRBJ2-2,.,TRBV2,CASSDPQAPGPCF,TGTGCCAGCAGTGACCCGCAGGCCCCGGGCCCTTGTTTT
.,TRBJ1-1,.,TRBV28,CASSLSNFGLEAFF,TGTGCCAGCAGTTTATCGAATTTCGGTCTTGAAGCTTTCTTT
.,TRBJ1-3,.,TRBV28,CASSLLFQGTSGNTIYF,TGTGCCAGCAGTTTATTATTCCAGGGGACCTCTGGAAACACCATATATTTT
.,TRBJ1-4,.,TRBV9,CASSAGRLNEKLFF,TGTGCCAGCAGCGCGGGACGGCTTAATGAAAAACTGTTTTTT
.,TRBJ1-2,.,TRBV28,CASSPPGYGYTF,TGTGCCAGCAGTCCCCCCGGCTATGGCTACACCTTC
.,TRBJ2-7,.,TRBV6-5,CASSYSPGGPSYEQYF,TGTGCCAGCAGTTACTCACCCGGGGGTCCCTCCTACGAGCAGTACTTC
.,TRBJ2-1,TRBD2,TRBV5-1,CASSYLAGGSYNEQFF,TGCGCCAGCAGCTACCTAGCGGGAGGCTCCTACAATGAGCAGTTCTTC
.,TRBJ2-1,.,TRBV11-1,CASSSGAGKYNEQFF,TGTGCCAGCAGTTCAGGGGCAGGGAAATACAATGAGCAGTTCTTC
.,TRBJ1-1,.,TRBV29-1,CSVGRTEAFF,TGCAGCGTTGGGCGGACTGAGGCTTTCTTT
.,TRBJ2-3,.,TRBV19,CASSPPTDTQYF,TGTGCCAGTAGTCCCCCCACAGATACGCAGTATTTT
once,TRBJ1-4,TRBD1,TRBV27,CASQRTGVKSEKLFF,TGTGCCAGCCAAAGGACAGGGGTTAAGAGCGAAAAACTGTTTTTT
.,TRBJ1-1,.,TRBV6-5,CASSYLGQLNTEAFF,TGTGCCAGCAGTTACCTCGGACAGTTGAACACTGAAGCTTTCTTT
.,TRBJ1-4,.,TRBV6-6,CASRYDTYEKLFF,TGTGCCAGCAGATATGACACCTATGAAAAACTGTTTTTT
.,TRBJ2-7,TRBD1,TRBV2,CASEDRGRSYEQYF,TGTGCCAGCGAAGACAGGGGGAGGTCCTACGAGCAGTACTTC
.,TRBJ1-6,.,TRBV10-3,CAIGASSPLHF,TGTGCCATCGGCGCTAGCTCACCCCTCCACTTT
.,TRBJ2-1,.,TRBV4-1,CASSQDWRALSRGDEQFF,TGCGCCAGCAGCCAAGATTGGAGAGCCCTAAGCCGGGGCGATGAGCAGTTCTTC
.,TRBJ1-5,.,TRBV2,CASSERQVVWPQHF,TGTGCCAGCAGTGAACGCCAGGTAGTTTGGCCCCAGCATTTT
.,TRBJ2-7,TRBD2,TRBV28,CASSTPSGRAFYEQYF,TGTGCCAGCAGTACCCCTAGCGGGAGGGCCTTCTACGAGCAGTACTTC
.,TRBJ2-3,.,TRBV20-1,CSADGRDTQYF,TGCAGTGCAGACGGGCGGGATACGCAGTATTTT
.,TRBJ1-4,.,TRBV28,CASRGDVNEKLFF,TGTGCCAGCAGGGGGGATGTTAATGAAAAACTGTTTTTT
.,TRBJ2-7,.,TRBV9,CASSAGTFDDYEQYF,TGTGCCAGCAGCGCCGGGACATTCGATGACTACGAGCAGTACTTC
.,TRBJ2-3,.,TRBV29-1,CSVAGTYTDTQYF,TGCAGCGTTGCCGGCACTTACACAGATACGCAGTATTTT
.,TRBJ2-7,.,TRBV6-5,CASSYRATYEQYF,TGTGCCAGCAGTTATAGGGCGACCTACGAGCAGTACTTC
.,TRBJ2-2,.,TRBV5-1,CASSLERSLTGELFF,TGCGCCAGCAGCTTGGAGAGGTCATTGACCGGGGAGCTGTTTTTT
.,TRBJ1-5,.,TRBV19,CASSIDSADQPQHF,TGTGCCAGTAGTATAGATTCCGCGGATCAGCCCCAGCATTTT
.,TRBJ1-2,TRBD1,TRBV5-5,CASALTGGYGYTF,TGTGCCAGTGCATTGACAGGGGGCTATGGCTACACCTTC
.,TRBJ2-7,.,TRBV6-5,CASSYSPRGEQYF,TGTGCCAGCAGTTACTCCCCTCGGGGCGAGCAGTACTTC
few,TRBJ1-1,.,TRBV18,CASSPDLTEAFF,TGTGCCAGCTCACCAGACCTCACTGAAGCTTTCTTT
.,TRBJ2-7,TRBD1,TRBV28,CASSAHTGDRRCEQYF,TGTGCCAGCAGTGCCCATACAGGGGACAGGCGGTGCGAGCAGTACTTC
.,TRBJ1-1,.,TRBV11-3,CASSSGGMNTEAFF,TGTGCCAGCAGCTCGGGGGGCATGAACACTGAAGCTTTCTTT
.,TRBJ1-1,.,TRBV7-2,CASRSRGGTEAFF,TGTGCCAGCAGGTCTAGGGGGGGCACTGAAGCTTTCTTT
.,TRBJ2-7,TRBD2,TRBV11-3,CASSPSGREYEQYF,TGTGCCAGCAGCCCTAGCGGGAGAGAGTACGAGCAGTACTTC
.,TRBJ2-2,.,TRBV7-9,CASSFDRDTGELFF,TGTGCCAGCAGCTTTGATCGGGACACCGGGGAGCTGTTTTTT
.,TRBJ2-2,.,TRBV5-4,CASSLDPQGASTGELFF,TGTGCCAGCAGCTTGGACCCCCAGGGTGCGAGCACCGGGGAGCTGTTTTTT
.,TRBJ2-1,.,TRBV27,CASSQSSYNEQFF,TGTGCCAGCAGCCAAAGTAGTTACAATGAGCAGTTCTTC
.,TRBJ2-7,TRBD2,TRBV7-9,CASRLGLVGEQYF,TGTGCCAGCAGGTTGGGACTAGTAGGCGAGCAGTACTTC
.,TRBJ2-2,TRBD1,TRBV25-1,CASSEGTGDTGELFF,TGTGCCAGCAGTGAGGGGACAGGGGACACCGGGGAGCTGTTTTTT
.,TRBJ1-2,.,TRBV7-6,CASSSYPVGYGYTF,TGTGCCAGCAGCTCCTATCCCGTGGGGTATGGCTACACCTTC
.,TRBJ2-2,TRBD1,TRBV4-2,CASSQGTGGYFDGELFF,TGTGCCAGCAGCCAAGGGACAGGGGGTTATTTCGACGGGGAGCTGTTTTTT
few,TRBJ1-1,TRBD1,TRBV5-4,CASSFPRTGNTEAFF,TGTGCCAGCAGCTTCCCAAGGACAGGCAACACTGAAGCTTTCTTT
.,TRBJ1-1,TRBD1,TRBV7-3,CASSPAGGEAFF,TGTGCCAGCAGCCCCGCAGGGGGAGAAGCTTTCTTT
.,TRBJ2-1,.,TRBV9,CASSENEGGGPYNEQFF,TGTGCCAGCAGCGAAAATGAGGGAGGGGGTCCCTACAATGAGCAGTTCTTC